A single sample gave rise to the 30 T cell receptor beta chains below, sequenced in a study of OX40 agonist ivuxolimab in advanced cancers. Data came from immunoSEQ multiplex PCR; TCRdb stores just in-frame clones and leaves some out. The table has 40,000 or so clones, around 80% seen once. The source was CD4+ or CD8+ T cells sorted from blood, collected in a trial of the OX40 agonist ivuxolimab. These receptors originate from an adult with an advanced solid tumor such as melanoma, head and neck, liver or kidney cancer.

The genes are TRBV7-9 and TRBJ1-4; D is perhaps TRBD1 (6 bases). This CDR3 spans 14 amino acids. The germline gives CDR1 SEHNR, CDR2 FQNEAQ (reference sequence). Deletions cut 2 bases from V and 5 bases from J, with 9 bases between. Here the CDR3 DNA reads TGTGCCAGCAGCTTAACAGGGATGAATGAAAAACTGTTTTTT. Amino acid sequence: CASSLTGMNEKLFF.

This chain connects TRBV18 to TRBJ2-1; a possible D gene is TRBD1 (5 bases). The V end lost 3 bases, the J end lost 8 bases, and 14 bases lay between the germline ends. The CDR3 covers 14 residues. The germline V gene encodes CDR1 KGHSH and CDR2 LQKENI. In nucleotides, the CDR3 is TGTGCCAGCTCACCGAAGACAGTTCAGGATGAGCAGTTCTTC. Encoded protein: CASSPKTVQDEQFF.

The chain carries TRBV9 and TRBJ1-1; tentative D call: TRBD1 (6 bases). The germline V gene has CDR1 SGDLS and CDR2 YYNGEE. The CDR3 length is 14 residues. The ends were cut back, 0 bases at V and 5 bases at J, with 11 bases in the middle. CDR3 bases: TGTGCCAGCAGCGTAGCAGGGGAGGGGACTGAAGCTTTCTTT. This translates into CASSVAGEGTEAFF.

This chain connects TRBV18 to TRBJ2-7, with a possible D match to TRBD1 (6 bases). Trimming stripped 3 bases from V and 2 bases from J, with 11 bases between. The CDR3 extends over 14 amino acids. Germline V CDR1 and CDR2: KGHSH, LQKENI. This CDR3 is CASSPLGTPYEQYF. The CDR3 nucleotides read TGTGCCAGCTCACCTCTCGGGACACCCTACGAGCAGTACTTC.

The chain recombines TRBV9 with TRBJ1-1; D remains unclear. In germline, CDR1 is SGDLS, CDR2 YYNGEE. The CDR3 runs 13 residues. V was shortened by 3 bases and J by 1 base, with 7 bases between the two germline ends. The CDR3 loop reads CASSAVGNTEAFF. DNA of the CDR3: TGTGCCAGCAGCGCGGTAGGGAACACTGAAGCTTTCTTT.

A few counts support this clone. The chain links TRBV18 to TRBJ1-3; no definite D call. CDR1 and CDR2 (germline): KGHSH, LQKENI. The CDR3 sequence is 16 residues long. V was pared by 2 bases and J by 0 bases, with 11 bases between. CDR3 amino acids: CASSPVSVISGNTIYF. CDR3 coding DNA: TGTGCCAGCTCACCAGTTTCGGTTATCTCTGGAAACACCATATATTTT.

The V and J genes are TRBV6-6 and TRBJ2-7; D gene unclear. The V end lost 8 bases, the J end lost 4 bases, and 15 bases lay between the germline ends. The CDR3 contains 13 residues. CDR1 is MNHNY and CDR2 is SVGAGI in the germline V gene (reference sequence). The CDR3, as DNA: TGTGCCAGCCTCCGCGACGGTGGATACGAGCAGTACTTC. Translating gives CASLRDGGYEQYF.

The rearrangement uses TRBV19 and TRBJ2-2; D is unclear. The CDR3 is 14 amino acids. Germline assignment: CDR1 LNHDA and CDR2 SQIVND (reference sequence). V lost 7 bases, J lost 1 base, and 10 bases lay in between. The CDR3 is CASKPQGNTGELFF. In DNA form, the CDR3 reads TGTGCCAGTAAACCACAAGGGAACACCGGGGAGCTGTTTTTT.

This clone was picked up one time. V usage is TRBV27 and J usage is TRBJ2-1; D might be TRBD2 (7 bases). From germline, CDR1 is MNHEY and CDR2 SMNVEV (reference sequence). V was clipped by 3 bases and J by 8 bases, with 17 bases between them. CDR3 size: 15 residues. CDR3 in amino acids: CASSFRNRAGDEQFF. For the CDR3, the DNA is TGTGCCAGCAGTTTTAGGAACAGGGCGGGGGATGAGCAGTTCTTC.

In this sample, this clone turned up once. The chain is built from TRBV6-5 and TRBJ2-7; TRBD2 is a possible D gene (5 bases). The CDR3 has 15 residues. The germline CDR1 and CDR2 sequences are MNHEY and SVGAGI. Trimming shortened V by 0 bases and J by 5 bases, and 14 bases separated the two germline ends. CDR3 protein: CASSYSTEVSNEQYF. Here the CDR3 DNA reads TGTGCCAGCAGTTACTCGACGGAGGTCTCTAACGAGCAGTACTTC.

This rearrangement joins TRBV5-4 to TRBJ2-1; 11 bases align to TRBD2. The germline gives CDR1 SGHNT, CDR2 YYREEE (reference sequence). The CDR3 runs 13 residues. Trimming cost V 4 bases and J 12 bases; bases outside gene matches: 6. This CDR3 reads CASSTTSGKGQFF. CDR3 DNA sequence: TGTGCCAGCAGCACGACTAGCGGGAAGGGGCAGTTCTTC.

The DNA of the CDR3 is TGTGCCAGCAGCCATGACAGGGTGAGCTCCTACGAGCAGTACTTC. Translated, it gives CASSHDRVSSYEQYF. The genes are TRBV14 and TRBJ2-7; 7 bases fit TRBD1. CDR3 length: 15 amino acids. The germline V gene has CDR1 SGHDN and CDR2 FVKESK. V was pared by 3 bases and J by 0 bases, with 5 bases of the junction left unmatched. Together with reference TRBV14 and TRBJ2-7, the CDR3 gives the full variable domain: EAGVTQFPSHSVIEKGQTVTLRCDPISGHDNLYWYRRVMGKEIKFLLHFVKESKQDESGMPNNRFLAERTGGTYSTLKVQPAELEDSGVYFCASSHDRVSSYEQYFGPGTRLTVT.

The chain combines TRBV5-1 with TRBJ1-2; no clear D. Germline V gene lookup returns CDR1 SGHRS and CDR2 YFSETQ. The V and J ends lost 6 bases and 6 bases respectively, with 15 bases between them. CDR3 length: 13 residues. CDR3 protein: CASMAPPGNGYTF. The CDR3 nucleotides are TGCGCCAGCATGGCCCCTCCGGGGAATGGCTACACCTTC.

The chain employs TRBV7-2 and TRBJ2-7, with 12 nucleotides matching TRBD2. Germline V gene lookup returns CDR1 SGHTA and CDR2 FQGNSA. The CDR3 consists of 15 residues. The V segment lost 5 bases and the J segment 1 base; nucleotides outside the gene matches: 3. The CDR3 sequence: CASSAGLAGSYEQYF. For the CDR3, the DNA is TGTGCCAGCAGCGCGGGACTAGCGGGTTCCTACGAGCAGTACTTC. Variable domain in full (rest from reference TRBV7-2 and TRBJ2-7): GAGVSQSPSNKVTEKGKDVELRCDPISGHTALYWYRQSLGQGLEFLIYFQGNSAPDKSGLPSDRFSAERTGGSVSTLTIQRTQQEDSAVYLCASSAGLAGSYEQYFGPGTRLTVT.

This clone was observed a single time. The chain joins TRBV30 to TRBJ1-6; unclear D gene. V shed 4 bases and J shed 3 bases, with 7 bases lying between them. The CDR3 length is 13 residues. The germline gives CDR1 GTSNPN, CDR2 SVGIG (reference sequence). The CDR3 coding sequence is TGTGCCTGGACGCGGTTCTATAATTCACCCCTCCACTTT. Its translation: CAWTRFYNSPLHF.

This chain joins TRBV23-1 and TRBJ1-4, with TRBD1 identical over 7 bases. TRBV23-1 carries the ORF label, with uncertain function. This CDR3 comprises 12 residues. Trimming at V came to 8 bases and at J to 10 bases, leaving 7 bases not matched to a gene. Here the CDR3 DNA reads TGCGCCAGCCCCTCAGGGGGGGTAAAACTGTTTTTT. Translation: CASPSGGVKLFF.

This chain links TRBV2 with TRBJ2-7; D is undetermined. The CDR3 is 13 residues long. Germline loops: CDR1 SNHLY, CDR2 FYNNEI. The V end lost 7 bases, the J end lost 5 bases, and 15 bases lay between the germline ends. Here the CDR3 reads CASNPAVLDEQYF. In DNA, the CDR3 is TGTGCCAGCAACCCTGCGGTACTCGACGAGCAGTACTTC.

The chain joins TRBV6-1 to TRBJ2-1; D uncertain. There are 15 residues in the CDR3. Deletions cut 4 bases from V and 2 bases from J, with 12 bases between. CDR1 MNHNS and CDR2 SASEGT come from the germline V gene. The CDR3 spells CASSVSNPTYNEQFF. In DNA, the CDR3 is TGTGCCAGCAGTGTCTCTAATCCGACCTACAATGAGCAGTTCTTC.

The rearrangement links TRBV5-4 to TRBJ2-7, with D possibly being TRBD1 or TRBD2 (5 bases each). The CDR3 spans 15 residues. In germline, CDR1 is SGHNT, CDR2 YYREEE (reference sequence). V lost 0 bases and J lost 2, with 12 bases in between. CDR3 sequence (DNA): TGTGCCAGCAGCTTGGGGGGACGCAAAACCTACGAGCAGTACTTC. Its translation is CASSLGGRKTYEQYF.

In its sample, this clone was seen once. The chain employs TRBV5-1 and TRBJ1-4; TRBD1 agrees at 7 bases. This CDR3 has 14 amino acids. Trimming took 2 bases from V and 6 from J; bases not matched to a gene: 4. Germline loops: CDR1 SGHRS, CDR2 YFSETQ. The DNA of the CDR3 is TGCGCCAGCAGCTTTACCGGGACAGATGAAAAACTGTTTTTT. Translation gives CASSFTGTDEKLFF.

The CDR3 DNA is TGTGCCAGCAGGGACGACAGGGGGTCAGGGGAGACCCAGTACTTC. Translating gives CASRDDRGSGETQYF. The genes are TRBV6-1 and TRBJ2-5; 9 bases fit TRBD1. CDR1 and CDR2 (germline): MNHNS, SASEGT. Losses at the gene ends were 6 bases for V and 5 bases for J; bases not matched to a gene: 10. The length of the CDR3 is 15 residues.

This clone occurred a few times. The rearrangement uses TRBV7-8 and TRBJ2-7, with D perhaps matching TRBD1 (5 bases). V was trimmed by 5 bases and J by 4 bases, leaving 24 bases between them. Germline values: CDR1 SGHVS, CDR2 FQNEAQ. The CDR3 spans 17 residues. The CDR3 DNA follows: TGTGCCAGCAGCAAAAAAGTGGTAGGGGTCCCTTCTTACGAGCAGTACTTC. Translation: CASSKKVVGVPSYEQYF.

V is TRBV2 and J is TRBJ2-7; TRBD2 is a possible D gene (6 bases). The germline V and J ends were trimmed by 2 bases and 6 bases, with 14 bases remaining between them. The CDR3 spans 14 residues. The germline gives CDR1 SNHLY, CDR2 FYNNEI. DNA of the CDR3: TGTGCCAGCAGTGAACTGTGGGGGGTCGGCGAGCAGTACTTC. Translating gives CASSELWGVGEQYF.

This chain links TRBV7-3 with TRBJ2-6, with 7 bases aligning to TRBD1. The CDR3 totals 18 residues. Trimming took 4 bases from V and 0 from J; bases not matched to a gene: 9. Germline V gene lookup returns CDR1 SGHTA and CDR2 FQGTGA. CDR3 in amino acids: CASSSKTGTSSGANVLTF. DNA of the CDR3: TGTGCCAGCAGCTCAAAGACAGGGACCAGCTCTGGGGCCAACGTCCTGACTTTC.

The chain uses TRBV27 and TRBJ1-2, with no clear D. Per germline, CDR1 MNHEY and CDR2 SMNVEV (reference sequence). The CDR3 covers 17 residues. The V end lost 6 bases, the J end lost 4 bases, and 24 bases lay between the germline ends. The CDR3 DNA reads as TGTGCCAGCAGAAAACAGACTCCAAGAACCCGCGCCTATGGCTACACCTTC. It codes for CASRKQTPRTRAYGYTF.

The CDR3 loop is CASSSTLSGYTGELFF. The CDR3 bases are TGTGCCAGCTCATCAACCCTGTCAGGGTACACCGGGGAGCTGTTTTTT. The V gene is TRBV18, the J gene TRBJ2-2, with D perhaps TRBD1 (5 bases). V lost 5 bases, J lost 3 bases, and 16 bases lay in between. The CDR3 is 16 amino acids. Germline-derived CDR1 and CDR2 are KGHSH and LQKENI.

About this clone itself: At one end the junction does not follow the germline gene, possibly because of a read error. The V and J genes are TRBV4-2 and TRBJ2-3, with 10 positions matching TRBD2. Looked up from germline, CDR1 is LGHNA and CDR2 is YNFKEQ. CDR3 size: 17 residues. As DNA, the CDR3 is TGTGCCAGCAGCCAAGAAAGGTCTAGCGGGAGTGCAGATATGCAGTATTTT. This codes for CASSQERSSGSADMQYF.

The rearrangement joins TRBV11-2 to TRBJ2-5; D is perhaps TRBD2 (6 bases). The CDR3 is made up of 13 amino acids. Germline loops: CDR1 SGHAT, CDR2 FQNNGV. The ends were cut back, 1 base at V and 8 bases at J, with 11 bases in the middle. The CDR3 is CASSLARGETQYF. CDR3 nucleotide sequence: TGTGCCAGCAGCTTAGCCCGCGGGGAAACCCAGTACTTC.

Comment on this clone: The germline gene is not matched at one end of the junction; a read error may be the cause. The chain uses TRBV2 and TRBJ2-7, with D hard to call. The CDR3 has 12 amino acids. Per the germline V gene, CDR1 is SNHLY and CDR2 is FYNNEI. In DNA form, the CDR3 reads TGTGCCAGCAGTGAATATCATGTTCTAAGTCACTTC. Its translation: CASSEYHVLSHF.

This chain uses TRBV20-1 with TRBJ2-1, with D unresolved. V was clipped by 4 bases and J by 9 bases, with 10 bases between them. From germline, CDR1 is DFQATT and CDR2 SNEGSKA (reference sequence). The CDR3 covers 11 residues. The CDR3 here is CSATPIREQFF. In DNA form, the CDR3 reads TGCAGTGCTACTCCCATTCGTGAGCAGTTCTTC.